Listed below are T cell receptor beta chains from one sample, sequenced in a study of pediatric ulcerative colitis. Sequencing used immunoSEQ multiplex PCR; TCRdb keeps in-frame clones, though not all of them. The table lists about 36,000 clones, about three quarters of them singletons. Sequenced sample: gut tissue. The source is a boy aged 5-17 years with moderate ulcerative colitis. The CDR3 runs from the conserved cysteine through the conserved F or W. Each record gives: CDR3 length, D gene, V gene, J gene, CDR3 protein, CDR3 DNA. A D gene is named only where the DNA matches it firmly.

cdr3_length: 12; d_call: -; v_call: TRBV6-4; j_call: TRBJ2-1; cdr3_aa: CASIGPYNEQFF; cdr3_nt: TGTGCCAGCATCGGCCCCTACAATGAGCAGTTCTTC
cdr3_length: 14; d_call: -; v_call: TRBV6-1; j_call: TRBJ1-2; cdr3_aa: CASSPMLWTYGYTF; cdr3_nt: TGTGCCAGCAGTCCGATGCTGTGGACTTATGGCTACACCTTC
cdr3_length: 13; d_call: -; v_call: TRBV5-6; j_call: TRBJ1-2; cdr3_aa: CASSPSRDYGYTF; cdr3_nt: TGTGCCAGCAGTCCCAGTCGCGACTATGGCTACACCTTC
cdr3_length: 14; d_call: TRBD2; v_call: TRBV15; j_call: TRBJ2-3; cdr3_aa: CATRPAGTKDTQYF; cdr3_nt: TGTGCCACCAGGCCGGCCGGGACTAAAGATACGCAGTATTTT
cdr3_length: 18; d_call: -; v_call: TRBV9; j_call: TRBJ2-5; cdr3_aa: CASSPFLYGGRGQETQYF; cdr3_nt: TGTGCCAGCAGCCCGTTTCTATACGGGGGCCGGGGCCAAGAGACCCAGTACTTC
cdr3_length: 16; d_call: TRBD2; v_call: TRBV5-4; j_call: TRBJ2-3; cdr3_aa: CASSSLAGGLVDTQYF; cdr3_nt: TGTGCCAGCAGCTCACTAGCGGGGGGGCTGGTAGATACGCAGTATTTT
cdr3_length: 16; d_call: -; v_call: TRBV9; j_call: TRBJ1-4; cdr3_aa: CASSETDRAANEKLFF; cdr3_nt: TGTGCCAGCAGCGAGACAGATAGGGCGGCTAATGAAAAACTGTTTTTT
cdr3_length: 15; d_call: -; v_call: TRBV6-1; j_call: TRBJ2-7; cdr3_aa: CASSESAASSYEQYF; cdr3_nt: TGTGCCAGCAGTGAATCAGCGGCCAGCTCCTACGAGCAGTACTTC
cdr3_length: 14; d_call: -; v_call: TRBV6-5; j_call: TRBJ2-1; cdr3_aa: CASSYSPGADEQFF; cdr3_nt: TGTGCCAGCAGTTACTCCCCAGGGGCGGATGAGCAGTTCTTC
cdr3_length: 15; d_call: -; v_call: TRBV6-6; j_call: TRBJ1-6; cdr3_aa: CASSYGRGNNSPLHF; cdr3_nt: TGTGCCAGCAGTTACGGACGGGGGAATAATTCACCCCTCCACTTT
cdr3_length: 16; d_call: -; v_call: TRBV19; j_call: TRBJ2-7; cdr3_aa: CASSIDMRTATYEQYF; cdr3_nt: TGTGCCAGTAGTATAGATATGAGGACGGCGACCTACGAGCAGTACTTC